This passage covers 18 T cell receptor beta chains from one sample sequenced in a study of OX40 agonist ivuxolimab in advanced cancers. Using immunoSEQ multiplex PCR, the repertoire was profiled, and TCRdb retains in-frame clones only, with some absent. Found here are about 85,000 clones, 80% to 90% of them singletons; the top ten hold roughly 2%. This sample comprised CD4+ or CD8+ T cells sorted from blood, obtained in a trial of the OX40 agonist ivuxolimab. The source is an adult with an advanced solid tumor such as melanoma, head and neck, liver or kidney cancer.

This clone showed up just once. V is TRBV19 and J is TRBJ2-7; D is possibly TRBD2 (5 bases). The CDR3 sequence is 13 residues long. Germline loops: CDR1 LNHDA, CDR2 SQIVND (reference sequence). V lost 3 bases and J 4 bases, leaving 10 bases between the germline ends. The CDR3 region is CASSITRTYEQYF. CDR3 DNA: TGTGCCAGTAGTATCACAAGGACTTACGAGCAGTACTTC.

This chain links TRBV7-8 with TRBJ1-1; perhaps TRBD1 as D (5 bases). The CDR3 runs to 14 residues. The germline V gene has CDR1 SGHVS and CDR2 FQNEAQ. The V gene lost 6 bases and the J gene lost 1 base, with 12 bases spanning the gap. For the CDR3, the DNA is TGTGCCAGCAGATTTATGGGGGGGAACACTGAAGCTTTCTTT. Its translation: CASRFMGGNTEAFF.

The rearrangement uses TRBV19 and TRBJ2-1; D call uncertain. The CDR3 has 13 residues. V lost 4 bases and J 3 bases, leaving 7 bases between the germline ends. The germline V gene has CDR1 LNHDA and CDR2 SQIVND (reference sequence). The CDR3 DNA sequence: TGTGCCAGTAGTAGTTTCAACTACAATGAGCAGTTCTTC. Protein sequence: CASSSFNYNEQFF.

The V and J genes are TRBV28 and TRBJ1-3; tentative D call: TRBD1 (6 bases). CDR1 and CDR2 (germline): MDHEN, SYDVKM. Trimming removed 6 bases at V and 2 bases at J, with 14 bases between. There are 15 residues in the CDR3. CDR3 bases: TGTGCCAGCAGCGAATTCCAGGGGACTGGAAACACCATATATTTT. Amino acid sequence: CASSEFQGTGNTIYF.

The V call is TRBV7-6, the J call TRBJ2-5, with a tentative D call TRBD2 (5 bases). Germline V gene lookup returns CDR1 SGHVS and CDR2 FNYEAQ. This CDR3 is 13 amino acids long. V gave up 4 bases and J gave up 4 bases, with 10 bases separating them. The CDR3 loop reads CASSSTNAETQYF. DNA for the CDR3: TGTGCCAGCAGCTCGACTAACGCAGAGACCCAGTACTTC.

The rearrangement links TRBV5-1 to TRBJ2-5, with 10 bases fitting TRBD2. This CDR3 has 15 amino acids. Germline V gene data show CDR1 as SGHRS and CDR2 as YFSETQ. Trimming at V came to 4 bases and at J to 1 base, leaving 4 bases not matched to a gene. This CDR3 reads CASSPASGGQETQYF. The CDR3 nucleotides are TGCGCCAGCAGCCCAGCTAGCGGGGGCCAAGAGACCCAGTACTTC.

In this sample, this clone turned up a few times. The chain couples TRBV7-9 to TRBJ1-1; D is possibly TRBD1 (5 bases). CDR3 length: 13 residues. The germline CDR1 and CDR2 sequences are SEHNR and FQNEAQ (reference sequence). Trimming stripped 3 bases from V and 1 base from J, with 6 bases between. This CDR3 reads CASSFTGNTEAFF. Here the CDR3 DNA reads TGTGCCAGCAGCTTTACAGGGAACACTGAAGCTTTCTTT. Based on the CDR3 plus reference TRBV7-9 and TRBJ1-1, the full variable domain is DTGVSQNPRHKITKRGQNVTFRCDPISEHNRLYWYRQTLGQGPEFLTYFQNEAQLEKSRLLSDRFSAERPKGSFSTLEIQRTEQGDSAMYLCASSFTGNTEAFFGQGTRLTVV.

The gene calls are TRBV9 and TRBJ1-3; 8 positions match TRBD1. Germline CDR1 SGDLS, CDR2 YYNGEE. V lost 0 bases to trimming and J lost 3 bases; unmatched junction nucleotides: 5. The CDR3 length is 16 residues. The CDR3 nucleotides read TGTGCCAGCAGCGTAGGGGCAGGGGGCAGTGGAAACACCATATATTTT. This sequence encodes CASSVGAGGSGNTIYF.

This clone was recorded a few times. This chain links TRBV5-6 with TRBJ2-5, with TRBD2 matching over 7 bases. Germline values: CDR1 SGHDT, CDR2 YYEEEE. After removal of 5 bases from V and 1 base from J, the junction contained 8 bases not matched to a gene. This CDR3 comprises 15 residues. CDR3 region: CASSLGLVSQETQYF. CDR3 sequence (DNA): TGTGCCAGCAGTCTAGGACTAGTGTCCCAAGAGACCCAGTACTTC. The full variable domain, its missing parts supplied by reference TRBV5-6 and TRBJ2-5, is DAGVTQSPTHLIKTRGQQVTLRCSPKSGHDTVSWYQQALGQGPQFIFQYYEEEERQRGNFPDRFSGHQFPNYSSELNVNALLLGDSALYLCASSLGLVSQETQYFGPGTRLLVL.

The genes are TRBV7-9 and TRBJ1-4; D gene ambiguous. This CDR3 contains 12 residues. Germline CDR1 reads SEHNR; CDR2 reads FQNEAQ (reference sequence). CDR3 DNA: TGTGCTTCCGAGCGGGCTAATGAAAAACTGTTTTTT. It translates to CASERANEKLFF.

The chain carries TRBV7-6 and TRBJ2-3, with 8 bases aligning to TRBD2. This CDR3 spans 15 amino acids. The V gene's germline CDR1 is SGHVS and CDR2 FNYEAQ. With V trimmed by 6 bases and J by 5 bases, 10 bases remained unmatched. The CDR3 sequence: CASRDVRGAGDTQYF. In nucleotides, the CDR3 is TGTGCCAGCAGGGATGTGCGGGGGGCGGGAGATACGCAGTATTTT.

The V and J genes are TRBV7-9 and TRBJ1-1; 7 nucleotides align to TRBD1. The CDR3 is 15 residues long. Per the germline V gene, CDR1 is SEHNR and CDR2 is FQNEAQ (reference sequence). After removal of 0 bases from V and 2 bases from J, the junction contained 3 bases not matched to a gene. CDR3 sequence reads: CASSLATGLNTEAFF. The CDR3 DNA is TGTGCCAGCAGCTTAGCGACAGGGTTAAACACTGAAGCTTTCTTT.

This chain joins TRBV6-5 and TRBJ2-3; a possible D gene is TRBD2 (5 bases). The CDR3 is 16 amino acids. Germline assignment: CDR1 MNHEY and CDR2 SVGAGI. Trimming took off 0 bases at V and 4 bases at J, with 14 bases between the two ends. CDR3 region: CASSYSTSGGPDTQYF. In DNA form, the CDR3 reads TGTGCCAGCAGTTACTCGACCAGCGGTGGGCCAGATACGCAGTATTTT.

This sequence joins TRBV25-1 and TRBJ1-1; D is uncertain. This CDR3 region has 15 residues. The germline V gene encodes CDR1 MGHDK and CDR2 SYGVNS. Between the trimmed V and J ends, which lost 3 bases and 4 bases, there was a span of 15 bases. This CDR3 is CASSDWTGSGTEAFF. The CDR3 nucleotides read TGTGCCAGCAGTGACTGGACGGGGTCCGGCACTGAAGCTTTCTTT.

This sequence joins TRBV30 and TRBJ2-3; 12 nucleotides align to TRBD2. The CDR3 consists of 15 residues. J was trimmed by 3 bases and V by 2 bases; bases with no gene match: 3. CDR1 is GTSNPN and CDR2 is SVGIG in the germline V gene (reference sequence). The DNA for the CDR3 is TGTGCCTGGAGTCGTCTAGCGGGGGGGACAGATACGCAGTATTTT. Its translation is CAWSRLAGGTDTQYF.

The CDR3 nucleotides are TGTGCCAGCTCACCGGGTACTGGGGCCAACGTCCTGACTTTC. Amino acid sequence: CASSPGTGANVLTF. V usage is TRBV18 and J usage is TRBJ2-6; D not resolved. Trimming pared 3 bases from V and 2 bases from J, leaving 5 bases between. The germline V gene encodes CDR1 KGHSH and CDR2 LQKENI. The CDR3 runs 14 residues.

This chain connects TRBV28 to TRBJ1-5, with no clear D. Germline CDR1 and CDR2: MDHEN and SYDVKM. V shed 5 bases and J shed 4 bases, with 12 bases lying between them. This CDR3 is built from 14 residues. CDR3 amino acids: CASSPPQGNQPQHF. CDR3 nucleotides: TGTGCCAGCAGTCCCCCCCAAGGGAATCAGCCCCAGCATTTT.

The chain is built from TRBV7-2 and TRBJ1-1; possibly TRBD1 for D (5 bases). The germline V gene has CDR1 SGHTA and CDR2 FQGNSA. The CDR3 consists of 16 residues. The V gene lost 1 base and the J gene lost 0 bases, with 12 bases spanning the gap. The CDR3 is CASSLGFRAMNTEAFF. The CDR3 coding sequence is TGTGCCAGCAGCTTAGGGTTCAGGGCTATGAACACTGAAGCTTTCTTT.